What follows is one TCR beta chain and its context. This clone was seen more than once but under ten times. It has no known antigen specificity. The input lacks base qualities; no much larger clone sits a single base away. According to the germline V gene (reference sequence), CDR1 reads GTSNPN and CDR2 reads SVGIG. The CDR3 has 13 amino acids, counting the end cysteine and phenylalanine. The entry retains the CDR3 DNA only, 39 bases that are in frame from base 1. V is cut by 2 bases and J by 1 base, and the space between the germline ends is 8 bases. This sample is drawn from a study of beta chain features in type 1 diabetes (dated by TCRdb to between 2018 and 2020). Turning to the overall study: Mean age, gender distribution, total cell number and subset yield did not differ between patients and healthy donors. A total of under 140,000,000 sorted cells were examined across all samples, and the number of cells per subset was strongly correlated with RNA yield. The study compared TCRB repertoires of sorted circulating CD4+ T cell subsets between recently diagnosed type 1 diabetes patients and matched healthy donors. Regulatory and stem cell-like memory subsets were isolated from only 8 patients and roughly eight healthy donors, whereas naive and central memory subsets came from all 30 or so donors.

From each donor, a single peripheral blood sample of approximately 0.11 L on average was drawn into heparinised tubes. A BD FACSAria II and a panel including CD45RO, CCR7, CD25, CD127, CD95 and CD27 were used to sort naive, central memory, regulatory and stem cell-like memory CD4+ T cells. A purity above 98% was achieved for all sorted populations. Right away, PBMCs were isolated by Lymphoprep density gradient centrifugation and were stained directly, with no culture step. To minimize batch effects, samples were stained and sorted in pairs, one healthy donor with one patient per experiment. Overall study outcomes, separate from this receptor: HLA sub-analyses involved small numbers of individuals, so any influence of HLA type on TCRB rearrangement remained unresolved. Shorter templates might be favored by PCR, yet because patient and control samples were amplified and corrected together, any such skew would affect both groups equally. Patients with type 1 diabetes made fewer insertions and deleted more nucleotides at VDJ recombination sites, implying thymic rearrangement abnormalities. Because cDNA rather than genomic DNA was sequenced, highly expressing activated cells could have been over-represented, although no difference in activation and CD3 levels was found between groups. Naive, central memory and regulatory TCRB repertoires appeared to be more similar among patients than among healthy donors. A moderate but significant shortening of TCRB CDR3 length was observed in type 1 diabetes patients in all four CD4+ subsets.

All of the isolated RNA was reverse transcribed with the High Capacity cDNA Reverse Transcription Kit, so expressed TCRB transcripts were sequenced. Deep immunoSEQ sequencing was applied to naive, central memory and regulatory T cell samples, giving an average of about 3.57 million total reads per sample. Sorted cells were lysed in RLT buffer and RNA was extracted with DNase-treated RNeasy Micro or Mini kits, depending on cell number. Each cell subset was processed separately to prevent cross-contamination, with patient and healthy donor samples processed together. Using the immunoSEQ multiplex PCR, TCRB sequences were amplified from cDNA into 87-bp fragments spanning the CDR3 region. The amplicons were sequenced using the Illumina HiSeq platform. As for how the authors treated the data: Synthetic template baselines were used to correct PCR bias computationally, reads within Hamming distance 2 were collapsed together, and singletons that could not be merged were discarded. Reads were aligned against IMGT to assign V, D and J genes, CDR3 length and insertions or deletions at six rearrangement sites. Within each subset, clonotype counts were normalized to sorted cell number, and only after that were true diversity and Gini coefficients computed with the tcR R package. The overlap coefficient, calculated on TCRB nucleotide sequences, was used to measure repertoire sharing. In TCRdb, the immuneACCESS table is reduced to in-frame sequences with V and J assigned. These tables do not hold every clone; where another copy was compared, an unresolved V gene accounts for under half, and the others remain unexplained. The V and J calls and the clone size are those of that table, but D and trimming were determined from the DNA. The sample table records under 350,000 clones; about 8% of these occur just once. Together, the top ten hold over 0.8% of the sample.

The material sequenced was central memory CD4+ T cells from blood. The receptor chain draws on TRBV30 and TRBJ1-1; the D gene remains uncertain. The clonotype originates from a woman aged 18 to 35 in good health. The DNA sequence is as follows: TGTGCCTGGAGTCGCGGACCGAACACTGAAGCTTTCTTT. This is translated as CAWSRGPNTEAFF.